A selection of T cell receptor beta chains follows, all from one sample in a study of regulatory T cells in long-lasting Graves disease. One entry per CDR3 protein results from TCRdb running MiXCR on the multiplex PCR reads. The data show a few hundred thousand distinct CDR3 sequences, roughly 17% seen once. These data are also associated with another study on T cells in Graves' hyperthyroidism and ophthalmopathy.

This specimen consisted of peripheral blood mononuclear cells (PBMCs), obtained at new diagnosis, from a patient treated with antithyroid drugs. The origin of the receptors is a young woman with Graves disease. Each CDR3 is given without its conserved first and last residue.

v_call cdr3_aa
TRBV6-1 ASSPTVQWGKNIQY
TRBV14 ASSQGLARETQY
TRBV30 AWSLQPEKLF
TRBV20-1 SASGGASSYNEQF
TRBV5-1 ASSLAGQRTDTQY
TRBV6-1 ASRDGRSTDTQY
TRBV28 ASSQDSSYGYT
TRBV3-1 ASSQDVVAGIGGETQY
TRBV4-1 ASSPGDSTYEQY
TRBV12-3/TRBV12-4 ASSLLGGATNEQF
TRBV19 ASLTRTGGFTGELF
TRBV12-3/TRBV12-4 ASSLSRLQNSPLH
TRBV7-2 ASSSGVVETQY
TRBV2 ASRDIPGDTEAF
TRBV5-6 ASSLQGLNEKLF
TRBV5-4 ASSLAQRGGNEQF
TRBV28 ASSFSQLGRPYEQY
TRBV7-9 ASNPGQGMTTTNEKLF
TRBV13 ASSSSGGLETQY
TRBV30 AWSVGAGLADEQF
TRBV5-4 ASRGPKNEQF
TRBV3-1 ASSPRDTWEQY
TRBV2 ASRLQQESSGNTIY
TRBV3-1 ASSQGRREWETQY
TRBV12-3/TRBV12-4 ASSFGVRGRRETQY
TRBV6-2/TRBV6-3 ASSHGDRVVDEQF
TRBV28 ASTPLGAGKETQY
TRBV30 AWSVGTGVEQF
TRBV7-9 AYLAGNEQF
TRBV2 ASRREGEQY
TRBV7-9 ASSTRQGLNSGANVLT
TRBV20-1 SALPGTDSYEQY
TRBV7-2 ASSLGGREQY
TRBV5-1 ASSPPTGAPGDTIY
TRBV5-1 ASSLGERGEQY
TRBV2 ASRGTYEKLF
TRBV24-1 ATSVTDYGYT
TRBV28 ASRGQGGEKLF
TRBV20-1 SARWGGQGNNEQF
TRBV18 ASSLGTDNQPLH